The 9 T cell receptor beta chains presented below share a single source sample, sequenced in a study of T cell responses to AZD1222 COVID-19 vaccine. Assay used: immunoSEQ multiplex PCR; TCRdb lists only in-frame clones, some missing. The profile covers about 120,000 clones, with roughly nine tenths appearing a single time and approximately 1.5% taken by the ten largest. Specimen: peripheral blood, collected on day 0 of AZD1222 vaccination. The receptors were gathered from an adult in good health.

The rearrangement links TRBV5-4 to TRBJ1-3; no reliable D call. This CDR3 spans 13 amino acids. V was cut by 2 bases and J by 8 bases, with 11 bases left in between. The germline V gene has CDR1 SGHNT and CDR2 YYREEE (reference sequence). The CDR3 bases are TGTGCCAGCAGCTTCTGGACTGGGGACACCATATATTTT. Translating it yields CASSFWTGDTIYF.

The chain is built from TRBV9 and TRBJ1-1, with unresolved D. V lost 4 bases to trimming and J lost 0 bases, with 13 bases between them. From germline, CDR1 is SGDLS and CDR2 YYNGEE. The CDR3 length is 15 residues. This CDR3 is CASSPPSSLNTEAFF. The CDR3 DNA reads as TGTGCCAGCAGCCCACCCTCCAGCCTGAACACTGAAGCTTTCTTT.

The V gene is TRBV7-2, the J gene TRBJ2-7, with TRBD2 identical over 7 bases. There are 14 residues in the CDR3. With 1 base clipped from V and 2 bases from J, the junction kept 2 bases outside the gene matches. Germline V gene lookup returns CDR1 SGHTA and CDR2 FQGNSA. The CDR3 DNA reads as TGTGCCAGCAGCTTAGACGGGGGGACCTACGAGCAGTACTTC. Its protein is CASSLDGGTYEQYF.

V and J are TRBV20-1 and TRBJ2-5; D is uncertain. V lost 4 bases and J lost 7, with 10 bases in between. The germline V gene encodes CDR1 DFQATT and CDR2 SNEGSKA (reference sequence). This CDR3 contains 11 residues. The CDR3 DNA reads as TGCAGTGCTACACTCCTCGGGACCCAGTACTTC. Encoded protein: CSATLLGTQYF.

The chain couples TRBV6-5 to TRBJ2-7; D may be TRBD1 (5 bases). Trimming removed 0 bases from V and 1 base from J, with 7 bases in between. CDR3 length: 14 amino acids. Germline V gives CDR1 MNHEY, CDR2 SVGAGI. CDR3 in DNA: TGTGCCAGCAGTTACTCGACAGAATCCTACGAGCAGTACTTC. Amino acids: CASSYSTESYEQYF.

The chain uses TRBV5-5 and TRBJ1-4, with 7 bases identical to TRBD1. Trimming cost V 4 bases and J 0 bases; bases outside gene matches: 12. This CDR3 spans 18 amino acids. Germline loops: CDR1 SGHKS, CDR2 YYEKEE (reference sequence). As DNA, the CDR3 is TGTGCCAGCAGCCGACAGGGCCCTACGGTTGCAACTAATGAAAAACTGTTTTTT. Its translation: CASSRQGPTVATNEKLFF. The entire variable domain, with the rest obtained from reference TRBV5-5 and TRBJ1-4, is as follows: DAGVTQSPTHLIKTRGQQVTLRCSPISGHKSVSWYQQVLGQGPQFIFQYYEKEERGRGNFPDRFSARQFPNYSSELNVNALLLGDSALYLCASSRQGPTVATNEKLFFGSGTQLSVL.

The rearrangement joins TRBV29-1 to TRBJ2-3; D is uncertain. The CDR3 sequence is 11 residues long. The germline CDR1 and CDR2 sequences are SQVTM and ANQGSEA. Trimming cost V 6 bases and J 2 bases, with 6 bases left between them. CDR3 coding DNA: TGCAGCGTCGTTAACACAGATACGCAGTATTTT. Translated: CSVVNTDTQYF.

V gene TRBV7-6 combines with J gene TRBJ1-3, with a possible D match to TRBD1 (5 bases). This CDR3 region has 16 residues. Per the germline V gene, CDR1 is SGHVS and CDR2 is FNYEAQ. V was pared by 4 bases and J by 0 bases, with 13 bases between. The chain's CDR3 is CASSSPRGSSGNTIYF. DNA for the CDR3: TGTGCCAGCAGCTCTCCCCGGGGCAGCTCTGGAAACACCATATATTTT.

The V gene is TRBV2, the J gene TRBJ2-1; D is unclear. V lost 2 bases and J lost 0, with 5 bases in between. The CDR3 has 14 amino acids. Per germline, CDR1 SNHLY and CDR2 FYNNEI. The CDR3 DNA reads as TGTGCCAGCAGTGAAAGGAGCTCCTACAATGAGCAGTTCTTC. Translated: CASSERSSYNEQFF.